The 17 T cell receptor beta chains reported below all come from one sample, sequenced in a study of OX40 agonist ivuxolimab in advanced cancers. The assay was immunoSEQ multiplex PCR, and TCRdb's table has in-frame clones only and misses some. The table records 70,000 to 80,000 clones, about 85% of them present only once. Sequenced material: CD4+ or CD8+ T cells sorted from blood, taken in a trial of the OX40 agonist ivuxolimab. The receptors come from an adult with an advanced solid tumor such as melanoma, head and neck, liver or kidney cancer.

The V call is TRBV18, the J call TRBJ2-1; no definite D call. The CDR3 is made up of 12 amino acids. V was cut by 4 bases and J by 10 bases, with 11 bases left in between. CDR1 and CDR2 (germline): KGHSH, LQKENI. The DNA for the CDR3 is TGTGCCAGCTCACAGGGAATCGAGGAGCAGTTCTTC. Amino acid sequence: CASSQGIEEQFF. The whole variable domain, filled in from reference TRBV18 and TRBJ2-1, reads NAGVMQNPRHLVRRRGQEARLRCSPMKGHSHVYWYRQLPEEGLKFMVYLQKENIIDESGMPKERFSAEFPKEGPSILRIQQVVRGDSAAYFCASSQGIEEQFFGPGTRLTVL.

The chain joins TRBV5-4 to TRBJ2-2, with 11 bases identical to TRBD2. The CDR3 is 17 amino acids. V shed 0 bases and J 6 bases; nucleotides not matched to a gene: 7. Germline CDR1 is SGHNT and CDR2 is YYREEE (reference sequence). This CDR3 is CASSLDMTSGEAGELFF. The CDR3 region has the DNA TGTGCCAGCAGCTTGGATATGACTAGCGGGGAGGCCGGGGAGCTGTTTTTT.

In this sample, this clone turned up a few times. V and J are TRBV5-1 and TRBJ2-3; a possible D gene is TRBD1 (5 bases). Germline V CDR1 and CDR2: SGHRS, YFSETQ. The V gene lost 4 bases and the J gene lost 1 base, with 10 bases spanning the gap. The CDR3 runs 14 residues. CDR3: CASSTQGGTDTQYF. The CDR3 nucleotides read TGCGCCAGCAGCACTCAGGGCGGCACAGATACGCAGTATTTT. Using reference TRBV5-1 and TRBJ2-3 for the parts outside the CDR3, the full variable domain is KAGVTQTPRYLIKTRGQQVTLSCSPISGHRSVSWYQQTPGQGLQFLFEYFSETQRNKGNFPGRFSGRQFSNSRSEMNVSTLELGDSALYLCASSTQGGTDTQYFGPGTRLTVL.

The V and J genes are TRBV7-5 and TRBJ2-3; the table's TRBD1 call for D was not verified on the DNA. TRBV7-5 is designated a pseudogene. The CDR3 is made up of 17 amino acids. CDR3 coding DNA: TGTGCCAGAAGCTTTCGGGAAGACAGGGCGAGCACAGATACGCAGTATTTT. This translates into CARSFREDRASTDTQYF.

V usage is TRBV25-1 and J usage is TRBJ1-1; D remains ambiguous. Germline V gives CDR1 MGHDK, CDR2 SYGVNS. The CDR3 runs to 15 residues. Trimming stripped 3 bases from V and 4 bases from J, with 15 bases between. Here the CDR3 DNA reads TGTGCCAGCAGTGACCGGGTGGGTGAAGGCACTGAAGCTTTCTTT. Amino acid sequence: CASSDRVGEGTEAFF.

The chain links TRBV5-1 to TRBJ1-1; D is unresolved. Germline loops: CDR1 SGHRS, CDR2 YFSETQ. The CDR3 has 14 amino acids. V lost 0 bases, J lost 0 bases, and 6 bases lay in between. CDR3 coding DNA: TGCGCCAGCAGCTTGGCAGCTTTGAACACTGAAGCTTTCTTT. It translates to CASSLAALNTEAFF.

The chain combines TRBV6-5 with TRBJ2-3; D is unresolved. V lost 2 bases and J lost 0, with 6 bases in between. The V gene's germline CDR1 is MNHEY and CDR2 SVGAGI. This CDR3 comprises 14 residues. CDR3: CASSYAVSTDTQYF. The CDR3 bases are TGTGCCAGCAGTTACGCCGTGAGCACAGATACGCAGTATTTT.

This clone was picked up one time. V and J are TRBV10-3 and TRBJ2-1, with TRBD2 matching 10 bases. CDR3 length equals 17 residues. The V gene's germline CDR1 is ENHRY and CDR2 SYGVKD. Trimming took 2 bases from V and 5 from J; bases not matched to a gene: 9. The CDR3 DNA reads as TGTGCCATCAGTGAGAGTGCTAGCGGGAGTCCAGACAATGAGCAGTTCTTC. The encoded protein is CAISESASGSPDNEQFF.

The sample holds one count of this clone. J is TRBJ2-2 and V is TRBV5-1; D possibly uses TRBD1 or TRBD2 (5 bases each). This CDR3 region has 16 residues. V was shortened by 5 bases and J by 2 bases, with 16 bases between the two germline ends. Looked up from germline, CDR1 is SGHRS and CDR2 is YFSETQ. In DNA form, the CDR3 reads TGCGCCAGCAGTTCACTACCAGGGAGTAACACCGGGGAGCTGTTTTTT. Its protein product is CASSSLPGSNTGELFF.

The gene calls are TRBV7-9 and TRBJ2-1; TRBD2 matches at 9 bases. Germline V gives CDR1 SEHNR, CDR2 FQNEAQ (reference sequence). V lost 6 bases and J lost 8; bases outside the gene matches: 8. The length of the CDR3 is 14 residues. CDR3 coding DNA: TGTGCCAGCAGTCGGGCGGGAGGGCCCGATGAGCAGTTCTTC. Amino acids: CASSRAGGPDEQFF.

This clone was counted between two and nine times. The chain employs TRBV6-1 and TRBJ2-7; perhaps D is TRBD1 or TRBD2 (7 bases each). V gave up 10 bases and J gave up 4 bases, with 20 bases separating them. CDR1 and CDR2 from the germline V gene are MNHNS and SASEGT. This CDR3 has 14 residues. CDR3 sequence: CATLIRGGAYEQYF. The CDR3 DNA sequence: TGTGCCACTCTAATCAGGGGGGGCGCGTACGAGCAGTACTTC.

About this clone: One end of the junction varies from germline; a read error may be responsible. Other DNA variants within this sample encode the same CDR3. The rearrangement joins TRBV12-5 to TRBJ2-2, with 7 bases fitting TRBD2. Germline assignment: CDR1 LGHNT and CDR2 FRNRAP. CDR3 length equals 18 residues. The CDR3, as DNA: TGTGCTAGCGGTTTGGCGGCGGGAGACGGGTTAGCGCCCGGGGAGCTGTTTTTT. This encodes CASGLAAGDGLAPGELFF.

This rearrangement joins TRBV7-2 to TRBJ2-5, with D possibly TRBD1 on 6 matching bases. The length of the CDR3 is 15 residues. V lost 0 bases and J 4 bases, leaving 12 bases between the germline ends. Germline V CDR1 and CDR2: SGHTA, FQGNSA. The CDR3 reads CASSLALGGRETQYF. The CDR3, as DNA: TGTGCCAGCAGCTTAGCGCTAGGGGGTAGAGAGACCCAGTACTTC.

The V and J genes are TRBV10-2 and TRBJ2-1; D perhaps matches TRBD2 (6 bases). Trimming removed 4 bases from V and 6 bases from J, with 16 bases in between. Germline V gene sequence: CDR1 WSHSY, CDR2 SAAADI. This CDR3 is built from 15 residues. The CDR3 DNA sequence: TGCGCCAGCAGTGTCCCCGGGAGCGGGCGCAATGAGCAGTTCTTC. This translates into CASSVPGSGRNEQFF.

This clone was seen only a few times. The genes are TRBV5-6 and TRBJ2-3, with D perhaps matching TRBD1 (6 bases). CDR3 length: 16 amino acids. Per the germline V gene, CDR1 is SGHDT and CDR2 is YYEEEE. The V end lost 1 base, the J end lost 0 bases, and 12 bases lay between the germline ends. In DNA form, the CDR3 reads TGTGCCAGCAGCTTGTTTGCAGGGGTTAGCACAGATACGCAGTATTTT. Encoded protein: CASSLFAGVSTDTQYF.

The genes are TRBV7-2 and TRBJ2-7; D unresolved. The germline V gene has CDR1 SGHTA and CDR2 FQGNSA. The V gene lost 6 bases and the J gene lost 7 bases, with 10 bases spanning the gap. CDR3 length: 11 residues. This CDR3 reads CASRSNGEQYF. CDR3 nucleotide sequence: TGTGCCAGCAGGTCCAATGGGGAGCAGTACTTC. The full variable domain, completed using reference TRBV7-2 and TRBJ2-7, is GAGVSQSPSNKVTEKGKDVELRCDPISGHTALYWYRQSLGQGLEFLIYFQGNSAPDKSGLPSDRFSAERTGGSVSTLTIQRTQQEDSAVYLCASRSNGEQYFGPGTRLTVT.

Only a few counts were recorded for this clone. A read error may account for a junction end that differs from germline. The V call is TRBV6-5, the J call TRBJ2-1; D is ambiguous. The CDR3 totals 11 residues. Germline V gives CDR1 MNHEY, CDR2 SVGAGI. For the CDR3, the DNA is TGTGCCAGCAGGTACTACAATGAGCAGTTCTTC. It translates to CASRYYNEQFF.